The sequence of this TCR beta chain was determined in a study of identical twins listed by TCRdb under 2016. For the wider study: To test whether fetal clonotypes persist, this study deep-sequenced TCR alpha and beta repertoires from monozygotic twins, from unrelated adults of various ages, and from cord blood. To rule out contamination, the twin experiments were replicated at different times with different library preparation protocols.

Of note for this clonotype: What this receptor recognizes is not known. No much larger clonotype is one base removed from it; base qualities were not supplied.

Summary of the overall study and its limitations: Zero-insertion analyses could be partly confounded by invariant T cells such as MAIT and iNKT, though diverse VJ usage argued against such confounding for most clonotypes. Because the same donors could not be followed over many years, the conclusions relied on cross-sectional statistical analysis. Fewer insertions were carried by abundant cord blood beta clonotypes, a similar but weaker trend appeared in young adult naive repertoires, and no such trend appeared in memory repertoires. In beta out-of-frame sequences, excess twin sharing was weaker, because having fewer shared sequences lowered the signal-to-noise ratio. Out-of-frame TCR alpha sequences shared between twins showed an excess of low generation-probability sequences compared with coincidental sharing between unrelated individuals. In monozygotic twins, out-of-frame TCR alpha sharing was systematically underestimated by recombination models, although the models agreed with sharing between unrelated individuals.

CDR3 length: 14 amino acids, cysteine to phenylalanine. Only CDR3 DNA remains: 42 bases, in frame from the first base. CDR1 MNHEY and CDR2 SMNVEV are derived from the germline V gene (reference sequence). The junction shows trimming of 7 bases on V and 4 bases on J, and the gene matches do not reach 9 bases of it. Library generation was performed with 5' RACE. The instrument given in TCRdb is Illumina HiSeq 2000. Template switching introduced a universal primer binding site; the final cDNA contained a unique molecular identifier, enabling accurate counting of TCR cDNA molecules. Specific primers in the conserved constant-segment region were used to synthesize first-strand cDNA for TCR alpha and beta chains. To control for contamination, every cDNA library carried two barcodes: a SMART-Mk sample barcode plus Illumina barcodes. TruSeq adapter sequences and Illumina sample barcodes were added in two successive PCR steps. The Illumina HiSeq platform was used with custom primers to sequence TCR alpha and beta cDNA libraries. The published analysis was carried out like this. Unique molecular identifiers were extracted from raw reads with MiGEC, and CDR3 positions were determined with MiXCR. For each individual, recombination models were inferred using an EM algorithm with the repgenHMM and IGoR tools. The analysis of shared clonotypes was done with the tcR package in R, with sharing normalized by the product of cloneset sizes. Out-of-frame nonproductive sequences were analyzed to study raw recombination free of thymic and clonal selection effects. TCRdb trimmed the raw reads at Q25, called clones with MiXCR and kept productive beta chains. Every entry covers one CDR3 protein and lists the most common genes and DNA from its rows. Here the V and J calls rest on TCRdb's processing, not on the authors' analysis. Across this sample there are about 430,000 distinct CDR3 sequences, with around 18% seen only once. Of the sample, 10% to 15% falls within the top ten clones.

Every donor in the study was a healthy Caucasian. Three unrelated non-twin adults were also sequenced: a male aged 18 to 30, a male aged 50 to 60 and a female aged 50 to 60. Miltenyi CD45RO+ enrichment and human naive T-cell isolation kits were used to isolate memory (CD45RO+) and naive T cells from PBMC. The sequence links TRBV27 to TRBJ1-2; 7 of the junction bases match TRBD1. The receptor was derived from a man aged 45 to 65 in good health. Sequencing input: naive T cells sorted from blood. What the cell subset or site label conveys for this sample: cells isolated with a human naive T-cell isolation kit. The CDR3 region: CASKLEGAGYGYTF. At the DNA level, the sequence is TGTGCCAGCAAGTTAGAGGGGGCGGGCTATGGCTACACCTTC.